This T cell receptor (beta chain) was documented in a study of CD8 T cells in ankylosing spondylitis. Regarding the study as a whole: In ankylosing spondylitis blood, a motif of several highly homologous TCR beta variants appeared characteristic.

The V end was cut by 0 bases, the J end by 4 bases, with 11 bases between. Germline CDR1 reads DFQATT; CDR2 reads SNEGSKA (reference sequence). The CDR3 length is 14 residues. Using its own MiXCR run on the 5' RACE reads, TCRdb lists one record per CDR3 protein. The repertoire consists of about 250,000 distinct CDR3 sequences, with 32% occurring once and the leading ten covering approximately 4.4%. This clonotype was seen a handful of times. Its antigen is unidentified. This chain links TRBV20-1 with TRBJ2-3; weak D call: TRBD1 (5 bases). This TCR was sampled from a male donor with ankylosing spondylitis or in good health (not recorded which). Sequencing used blood, either unsorted or a sorted T cell fraction (not recorded which). For the CDR3, the DNA is TGCAGTGCTAGAGATCCCCCAGGGCCAGATACGCAGTATTTT. Protein product: CSARDPPGPDTQYF.